These 4 T cell receptor beta chains originate from one sample sequenced in a study of graft-versus-host responses after intestinal transplantation. These receptors have no identified antigens. Libraries were prepared by immunoSEQ multiplex PCR; TCRdb keeps only in-frame clonotypes and omits some of them. The top ten clones hold approximately 1% of a sample with more than 95,000 clones, less than 90% of them seen once. The specimen comprised unstimulated CD4+ T cells sorted from spleen or lymph node cells, sampled before intestinal transplant. Receptors originate from a human donor who received an intestinal transplant.

The chain uses TRBV6-1 and TRBJ2-2; TRBD1 matches 7 bases. V lost 5 bases, J lost 6 bases, and 6 bases stayed unmatched. The CDR3 totals 14 residues. Germline CDR1 and CDR2: MNHNS and SASEGT. The CDR3 sequence is CASSPQGWSGELFF. The CDR3 DNA is TGTGCCAGCAGTCCACAGGGGTGGTCCGGGGAGCTGTTTTTT.

V is TRBV11-2 and J is TRBJ1-4, with TRBD1 matching 9 bases. V lost 3 bases and J lost 8; bases outside the gene matches: 10. This CDR3 contains 16 residues. Germline V gene lookup returns CDR1 SGHAT and CDR2 FQNNGV. The CDR3, as DNA: TGTGCCAGCAGCTTTCGCATGGACAGGGGAAAGGAAAAACTGTTTTTT. Translating gives CASSFRMDRGKEKLFF.

The chain has TRBV7-3 and TRBJ2-3, with TRBD2 matching 10 bases. Germline V gene data show CDR1 as SGHTA and CDR2 as FQGTGA. The CDR3 spans 14 residues. With V trimmed by 5 bases and J by 4 bases, 3 bases remained unmatched. The CDR3 DNA follows: TGTGCCAGCAGCAAGAGCGGGGGGGCAGATACGCAGTATTTT. Translation gives CASSKSGGADTQYF.

To note about this clone: At the DNA level, this CDR3 is encoded by other sequences in the same sample as well. The V and J genes are TRBV5-1 and TRBJ2-1, with TRBD2 matching 8 bases. The CDR3 loop spans 14 amino acids. Germline V gene lookup returns CDR1 SGHRS and CDR2 YFSETQ. The V and J ends lost 2 bases and 4 bases, in that order; junction bases with no gene match: 2. The CDR3 is CASSFGGGYNEQFF. The CDR3 DNA sequence: TGCGCCAGCAGCTTCGGCGGGGGGTACAATGAGCAGTTCTTC.